This TCR beta chain was retrieved from a study of control samples from healthy donors and cancer patients. This clone was seen once. The data were produced by immunoSEQ multiplex PCR, yet TCRdb's version contains in-frame clones alone and is incomplete. The table shows about 160,000 clones, with roughly 94% occurring only once. The CDR3 is 16 residues long. V was trimmed by 5 bases and J by 2 bases, leaving 17 bases between them. Germline CDR1 SNHLY, CDR2 FYNNEI. The sample consisted of PBMCs. The clonotype comes from a man in his 60s with colorectal cancer. The V gene is TRBV2, the J gene TRBJ2-3; tentatively, D is TRBD1 (5 bases). DNA of the CDR3: TGTGCCAGCAGTCCTGGAAAGGGGCGTCTCACAGATACGCAGTATTTT. It yields the protein CASSPGKGRLTDTQYF.